One T cell receptor beta chain is described in this entry. The sample is drawn from a study of PD-L1 blockade in urothelial cancer. Study-wide context: Previous chemotherapy exposure amounted to 0 to 3 regimens for patients. Analyzed time points were 3 weeks (second dose) and 6 weeks after therapy began.

Each PCR had synthetic TCR analog templates added to it as a spike-in. Profiled with immunoSEQ multiplex PCR; TCRdb holds only in-frame clones, not every one. The table shows some 100,000 clones, with about 89% occurring only once. Patients in the study were battling locally advanced or metastatic urothelial carcinoma. The CDR3 sequence is 16 residues long. The junction had 8 bases not matched to a gene; V was cut back by 2 bases and J by 6 bases. The germline V gene has CDR1 SGHRS and CDR2 YFSETQ. Sequences were derived from PBMCs, sampled around atezolizumab (anti-PD-L1) treatment. The chain has TRBV5-1 and TRBJ2-1, with 10 bases fitting TRBD1. This clonotype was obtained from an elderly woman with urothelial cancer. CDR3 coding DNA: TGCGCCAGCAGCTTCGCCGTAGGACAGGGGGGCAATGAGCAGTTCTTC. As protein: CASSFAVGQGGNEQFF. The variable domain in full, completed from reference TRBV5-1 and TRBJ2-1, reads KAGVTQTPRYLIKTRGQQVTLSCSPISGHRSVSWYQQTPGQGLQFLFEYFSETQRNKGNFPGRFSGRQFSNSRSEMNVSTLELGDSALYLCASSFAVGQGGNEQFFGPGTRLTVL.